This T cell receptor beta chain was captured in a study of blood T cell repertoires in COVID-19. Background on the study: Samples of COVID-19 (acute and convalescent) were obtained from the United States, Italy and Spain. The cDNA or gDNA used as material had been derived from T cells, B-cell-depleted T cells, or PBMCs.

Original methodology: Amplification from reference gene primers served as the basis for estimated nucleated cell counts. The data were produced by immunoSEQ multiplex PCR, yet TCRdb's version contains in-frame clones alone and is incomplete. Clone size and the V and J calls come from that table; the DNA yielded D and trimming. The repertoire includes about 51,000 clones, less than 90% of them detected once, and 1% to 1.5% sits in the top ten. The V gene's germline CDR1 is LNHDA and CDR2 SQIVND (reference sequence). J was trimmed by 2 bases and V by 6 bases; bases with no gene match: 14. This CDR3 is built from 17 residues.

The J gene is TRBJ2-5, the V gene TRBV19; TRBD1 matches at 8 bases. The sample was peripheral blood. The TCR was taken from a man aged 60 to 69 with acute or convalescent COVID-19. The CDR3 DNA follows: TGTGCCAGTAGCACATGGGGGATGACAGGGGATCAAGAGACCCAGTACTTC. It specifies CASSTWGMTGDQETQYF.